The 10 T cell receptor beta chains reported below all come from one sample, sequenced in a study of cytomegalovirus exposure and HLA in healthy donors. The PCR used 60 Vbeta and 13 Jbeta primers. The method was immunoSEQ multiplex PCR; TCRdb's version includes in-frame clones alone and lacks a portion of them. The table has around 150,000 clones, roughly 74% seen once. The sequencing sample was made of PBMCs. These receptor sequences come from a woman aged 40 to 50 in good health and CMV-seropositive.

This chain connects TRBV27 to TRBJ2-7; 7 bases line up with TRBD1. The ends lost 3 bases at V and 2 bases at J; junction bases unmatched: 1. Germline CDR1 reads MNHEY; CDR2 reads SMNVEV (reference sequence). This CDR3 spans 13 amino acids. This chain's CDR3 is CASSLTGTYEQYF. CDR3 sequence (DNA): TGTGCCAGCAGTTTGACAGGGACCTACGAGCAGTACTTC.

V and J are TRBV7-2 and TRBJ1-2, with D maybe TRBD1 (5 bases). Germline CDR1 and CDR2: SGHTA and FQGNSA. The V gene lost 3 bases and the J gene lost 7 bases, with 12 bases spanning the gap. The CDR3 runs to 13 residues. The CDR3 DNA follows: TGTGCCAGCAGCTTTAAGGGGCAACTTGGCTACACCTTC. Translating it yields CASSFKGQLGYTF.

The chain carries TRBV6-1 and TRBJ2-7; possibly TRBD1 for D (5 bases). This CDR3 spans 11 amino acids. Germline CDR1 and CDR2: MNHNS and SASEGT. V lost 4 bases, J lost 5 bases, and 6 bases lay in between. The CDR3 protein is CASSAGHEQYF. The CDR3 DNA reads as TGTGCCAGCAGTGCAGGGCACGAGCAGTACTTC.

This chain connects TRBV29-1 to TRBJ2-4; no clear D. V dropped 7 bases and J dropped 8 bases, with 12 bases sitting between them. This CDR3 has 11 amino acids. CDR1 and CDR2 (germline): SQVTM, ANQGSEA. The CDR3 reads CSGALGHIQYF. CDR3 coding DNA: TGCAGCGGGGCCCTCGGCCACATTCAGTACTTC.

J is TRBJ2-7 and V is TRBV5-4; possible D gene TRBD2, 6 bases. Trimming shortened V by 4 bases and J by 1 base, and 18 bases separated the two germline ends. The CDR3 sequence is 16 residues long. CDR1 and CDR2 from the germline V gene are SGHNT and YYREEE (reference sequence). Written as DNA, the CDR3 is TGTGCCAGCAGCGGCGACGGGTCAGGGAGGTCCTACGAGCAGTACTTC. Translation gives CASSGDGSGRSYEQYF.

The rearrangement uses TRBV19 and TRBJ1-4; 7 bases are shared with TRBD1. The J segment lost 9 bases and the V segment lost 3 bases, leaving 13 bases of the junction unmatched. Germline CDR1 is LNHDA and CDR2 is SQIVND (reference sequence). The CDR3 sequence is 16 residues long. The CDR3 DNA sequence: TGTGCCAGTAGTATCACCTTAGACAGGGCCTCGCAAAAACTGTTTTTT. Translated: CASSITLDRASQKLFF.

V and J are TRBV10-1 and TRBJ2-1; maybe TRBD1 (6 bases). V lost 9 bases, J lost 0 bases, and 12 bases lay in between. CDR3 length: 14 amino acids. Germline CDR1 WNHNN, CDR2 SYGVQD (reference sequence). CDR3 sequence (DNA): TGCGCCAGTAGCCGGGACAACTCCTACAATGAGCAGTTCTTC. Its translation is CASSRDNSYNEQFF.

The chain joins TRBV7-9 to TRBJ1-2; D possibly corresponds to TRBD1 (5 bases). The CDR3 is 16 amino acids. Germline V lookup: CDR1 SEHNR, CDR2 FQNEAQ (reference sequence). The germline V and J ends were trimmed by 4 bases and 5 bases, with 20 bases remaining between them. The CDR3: CASSSREVPTPYGYTF. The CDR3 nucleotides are TGTGCCAGCAGCTCCAGGGAGGTCCCCACCCCTTATGGCTACACCTTC.

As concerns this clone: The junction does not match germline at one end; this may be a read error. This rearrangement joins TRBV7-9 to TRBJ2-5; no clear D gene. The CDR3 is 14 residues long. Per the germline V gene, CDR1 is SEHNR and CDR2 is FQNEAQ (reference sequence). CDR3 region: CSSSLAGFGQTQYF. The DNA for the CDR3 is TGTTCCAGCAGCTTAGCTGGGTTTGGGCAGACCCAGTACTTC.

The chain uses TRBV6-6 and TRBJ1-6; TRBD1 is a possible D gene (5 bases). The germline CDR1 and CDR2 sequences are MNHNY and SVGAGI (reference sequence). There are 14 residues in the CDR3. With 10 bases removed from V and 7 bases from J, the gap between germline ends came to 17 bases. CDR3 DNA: TGTGCCACCTTCCCAACGGGGGGGAATTCACCCCTCCACTTT. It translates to CATFPTGGNSPLHF.